The 4 T cell receptor beta chains reported below all come from one sample, sequenced in a study of blood T cell repertoires in COVID-19. The protocol was immunoSEQ multiplex PCR, while the TCRdb copy is restricted to in-frame clones and leaves out a portion. Of 50,000 to 65,000 clones in the sample, about 66% are singletons; the top ten hold around half. The sample was PBMCs or T cells enriched from blood (not recorded which). The source of these receptors is a woman aged 55-70 years who had been exposed to COVID-19.

The V gene is TRBV30, the J gene TRBJ1-5; 9 bases map to TRBD1. There are 15 residues in the CDR3. In germline, CDR1 is GTSNPN, CDR2 SVGIG (reference sequence). Unmatched junction bases numbered 9, after V lost 2 bases and J lost 7 bases. CDR3 coding DNA: TGTGCCTGGAGTTTGACAGGGGGAACTTTCCAGCCCCAGCATTTT. It translates to CAWSLTGGTFQPQHF.

The chain is built from TRBV3-1 (or the pseudogene TRBV3-2) and TRBJ2-2; no firm D call. Deletions cut 0 bases from V and 6 bases from J, with 8 bases between. CDR3 length equals 14 residues. Germline CDR1 is LGHDT and CDR2 is YNNKEL (reference sequence). The CDR3 loop reads CASSQDGRSGELFF. CDR3 sequence (DNA): TGTGCCAGCAGCCAAGACGGCAGGTCCGGGGAGCTGTTTTTT.

The chain employs TRBV30 and TRBJ1-4, with TRBD1 as a possible D gene (6 bases). The CDR3 loop spans 13 amino acids. The germline V gene has CDR1 GTSNPN and CDR2 SVGIG (reference sequence). The ends were cut back, 4 bases at V and 8 bases at J, with 14 bases in the middle. The CDR3 region has the DNA TGTGCCTGGAAAGGACAGTGGGACGAAAAACTGTTTTTT. Translating gives CAWKGQWDEKLFF.

CDR3 protein: CASSPYTGYNEQFF. The CDR3 DNA reads TGTGCCAGCAGCCCATATACAGGGTACAATGAGCAGTTCTTC. The rearrangement joins TRBV14 to TRBJ2-1; maybe TRBD1 (6 bases). Trimming pared 4 bases from V and 4 bases from J, leaving 11 bases between. This CDR3 is 14 amino acids long. CDR1 and CDR2 from the germline V gene are SGHDN and FVKESK.